At least ten counts were recorded for the clone carrying this TCR beta chain. Its specificity is not known. The V end lost 8 bases, the J end lost 3 bases, and 12 bases lay between the germline ends. Germline V CDR1 and CDR2: KGHSH, LQKENI. The CDR3 sequence is 13 residues long. Alongside a J-beta primer mix, a sample-barcoded 5' primer served in a second PCR lasting about 7 to 11 cycles. Every molecule of cDNA carried a tag from a template-switch adaptor with 12 random nucleotides. In TCRdb, the 5' RACE reads were re-called with MiXCR into one record per CDR3 protein. The sample shows about a million distinct CDR3 sequences, roughly half of them seen only once. The data were obtained in a study of blood T cells in healthy people across ages. The study's findings and limits: Researchers said unsorted PBMCs prevented a conclusive naive versus antigen-experienced comparison.

The TCR originated in a woman between 55 and 75 years old in good health. The rearrangement links TRBV18 to TRBJ2-3; D is unclear. Specimen: blood. The DNA for the CDR3 is TGTGCCAGCAGCCCCCCAACGACAGATACGCAGTATTTT. It yields the protein CASSPPTTDTQYF.